This TCR beta chain was profiled in a study of cytomegalovirus exposure and HLA in healthy donors. Study-wide findings and caveats: Earlier analysis looked at TCR beta V segments, and most were productive about 90% or about 30% of the time. Many donors shared some public TCRs, even though most TCR sequences were rare. When analyzed later, a missense DCLRE1C variant was found to be linked to TCR beta V- and J-gene trimming. The study flagged about 150 TCR beta chains as cytomegalovirus-associated.

Concerning this clone: The antigen is not known.

PCR amplification relied on 60 Vbeta primers (plus 13 Jbeta primers). Only in-frame clones appear in the TCRdb table, and some are missing; sequencing was by immunoSEQ multiplex PCR. The repertoire holds around 150,000 clones, with about two thirds as singletons. The V end lost 2 bases, the J end lost 3 bases, and 4 bases lay between the germline ends. Germline CDR1 and CDR2: MNHEY and SVGAGI. The CDR3 consists of 13 residues. This chain links TRBV6-5 with TRBJ2-2; no definite D call. The source material was PBMCs. This TCR was recovered from a woman in her thirties in good health and CMV-seronegative. DNA for the CDR3: TGTGCCAGCAGTTACCCGTACACCGGGGAGCTGTTTTTT. Translating gives CASSYPYTGELFF.